What follows are 2 T cell receptor beta chains derived from one specimen sequenced in a study of CD8 T cells in ankylosing spondylitis. Study-level results: Blood from ankylosing spondylitis patients appeared to carry a characteristic roughly 8-variant TCR beta motif.

No antigen has been identified for these receptors. Each CDR3 protein gets one entry after TCRdb re-called the 5' RACE reads with MiXCR. Found here are more than 650,000 distinct CDR3 sequences, over 9.5% of them singletons; the top ten hold 0.51%. The sequenced sample was blood, either unsorted or a sorted T cell fraction (not recorded which). The source is a male donor with ankylosing spondylitis.

This clonotype has more than one count but fewer than ten. This sequence joins TRBV9 and TRBJ2-6, with unresolved D. Germline V gene sequence: CDR1 SGDLS, CDR2 YYNGEE. CDR3 length: 16 residues. V lost 0 bases and J lost 0, with 7 bases in between. The CDR3 nucleotides read TGTGCCAGCAGCGTAGGGGGTAACTCTGGGGCCAACGTCCTGACTTTC. It yields the protein CASSVGGNSGANVLTF.

The gene calls are TRBV20-1 and TRBJ1-5; D call uncertain. The CDR3 sequence is 15 residues long. The germline V gene encodes CDR1 DFQATT and CDR2 SNEGSKA (reference sequence). Deletions cut 5 bases from V and 0 bases from J, with 14 bases between. The CDR3 loop is CSAHQAAISNQPQHF. The CDR3 DNA reads as TGCAGTGCTCATCAGGCCGCCATTAGCAATCAGCCCCAGCATTTT.